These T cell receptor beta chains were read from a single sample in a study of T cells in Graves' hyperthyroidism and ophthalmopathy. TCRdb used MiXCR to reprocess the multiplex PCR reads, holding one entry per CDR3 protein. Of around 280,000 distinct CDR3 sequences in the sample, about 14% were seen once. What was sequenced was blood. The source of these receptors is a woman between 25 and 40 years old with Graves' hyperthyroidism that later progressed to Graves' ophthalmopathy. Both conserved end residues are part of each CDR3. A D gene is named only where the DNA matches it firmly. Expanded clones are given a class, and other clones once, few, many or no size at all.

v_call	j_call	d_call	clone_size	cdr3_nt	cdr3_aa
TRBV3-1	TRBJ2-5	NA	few	TGTGCCAGCAGCCAAGCGCGTGAGACCCAGTACTTC	CASSQARETQYF
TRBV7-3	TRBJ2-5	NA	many	TGTGCCAGCAGGGCCGGGGCTGAAGAGACCCAGTACTTC	CASRAGAEETQYF
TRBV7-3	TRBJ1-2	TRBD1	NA	TGTGCCAGCAGCCGATACCCCGGTGGGCAGGGGGGAGAAGGCTACACCTTC	CASSRYPGGQGGEGYTF
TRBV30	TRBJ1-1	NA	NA	TGTGCCTGGAGTGTAATAATGGGAGGGGGCACTGAAGCTTTCTTT	CAWSVIMGGGTEAFF
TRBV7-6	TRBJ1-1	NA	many	TGTGCCAGCAGCTTAGCCGTGGGGGGGTCTCGCACTGAAGCTTTCTTT	CASSLAVGGSRTEAFF
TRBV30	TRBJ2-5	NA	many	TGTGCCTGGAGTGCCGGGGGCGGGTTCAAGACCCAGTACTTC	CAWSAGGGFKTQYF
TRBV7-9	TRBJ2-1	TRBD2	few	TGTGCCAGCAGCTTAGTGGGACTAGCGAGGAGCTCCTACAATAAGCAGTTCTTC	CASSLVGLARSSYNKQFF
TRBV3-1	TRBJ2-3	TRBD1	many	TGTGCCAGCAGCGGGACAGGGAGCACAGATACGCAGTATTTT	CASSGTGSTDTQYF
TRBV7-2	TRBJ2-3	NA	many	TGTGCCAGCAGCTTAGCTACAACTACCACAGATACGCAGTATTTT	CASSLATTTTDTQYF
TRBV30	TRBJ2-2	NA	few	TGTGCCTGGAGTGGGGGTTGGGCACCGGCGGAGCTGTTTTTT	CAWSGGWAPAELFF
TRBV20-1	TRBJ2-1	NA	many	TGCAGTGCTAGAGATTGGGACTACAATGAGCAGTTCTTC	CSARDWDYNEQFF
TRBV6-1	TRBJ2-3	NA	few	TGTGCCAGCAGTTATCGGAGAGATACGCAGTATTTT	CASSYRRDTQYF
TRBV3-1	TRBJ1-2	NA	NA	TGTGCCAGCAGCCAAGATAGGCCCCTACGGGGCGGCTACACCTTC	CASSQDRPLRGGYTF
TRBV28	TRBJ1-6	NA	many	TGTGCCAGCAGTTTATTCGGGACGGTTAATTCACCCCTCCACTTT	CASSLFGTVNSPLHF
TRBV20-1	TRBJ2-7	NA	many	TGCAGTGCTAGAGATATTAGGCGGGGGCAGGGGGCGACCGAGCAGTACTTC	CSARDIRRGQGATEQYF
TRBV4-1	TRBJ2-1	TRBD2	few	TGCGCCAGCAGCCCGACCGGGACTAGTGGGTCCTACAATGAGCAGTTCTTC	CASSPTGTSGSYNEQFF
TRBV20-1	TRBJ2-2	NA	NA	TGCAGTGCTAGAGATGGCCTGGGCGCGAACACCGGGGAGCTGTTTTTT	CSARDGLGANTGELFF
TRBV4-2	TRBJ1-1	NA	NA	TGTGCCAGCAGCCAAGATCTAAGCATGAACACTGAAGCTTCCTTT	CASSQDLSMNTEASF
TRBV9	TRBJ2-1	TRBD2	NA	TGTGCCAGCAGCGCAAATACCGGGTATAGCGGGGCCTACAATGAGCAGTTCTTC	CASSANTGYSGAYNEQFF
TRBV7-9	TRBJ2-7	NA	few	TGTGCCAGCAGCTTGCGGGAAGTATCCGAGCAGTACTTC	CASSLREVSEQYF
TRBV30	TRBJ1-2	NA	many	TGTGCCTGGAGGACAGCAGGGAACTATGGCTACACCTTC	CAWRTAGNYGYTF
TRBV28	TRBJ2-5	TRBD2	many	TGTGCCAGCAGCATGGGACTAGCGGGCGGAGAGGTAGAGACCCAGTACTTC	CASSMGLAGGEVETQYF
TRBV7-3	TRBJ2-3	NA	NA	TGTGCCAGCAGCTTAAATGGACAGTTCACAGATACGCAGTATTTT	CASSLNGQFTDTQYF
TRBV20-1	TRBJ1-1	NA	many	TGCAGTCAGACTGTCAACACTGAAGCTTTCTTT	CSQTVNTEAFF
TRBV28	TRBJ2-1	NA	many	TGTGCCAGCAGTCCGCGACAGGCGTGGGCTTACAATGAGCAGTTCTTC	CASSPRQAWAYNEQFF
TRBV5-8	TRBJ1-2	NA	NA	TGTGCCAGCAGCTCCTTAGTCGGGGAGTCCTATGGCTACACCTTC	CASSSLVGESYGYTF
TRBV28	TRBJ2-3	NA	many	TGTGCCAGCAGTTTAATGGGGCGGTCCCCGGGGGATACGCAGTATTTT	CASSLMGRSPGDTQYF
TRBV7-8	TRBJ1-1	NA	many	TGTGCCAGCAGCCCTCCTCGACAGGTTGCTGAAGCTTTCTTT	CASSPPRQVAEAFF
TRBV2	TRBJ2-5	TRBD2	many	TGTGCCAGCAGTGAGCCTAGCGGGAGACAGACCCAGTACTTC	CASSEPSGRQTQYF